The 29 T cell receptor beta chains below all came from one sample that was sequenced in a study of cytomegalovirus exposure and HLA in healthy donors. Amplification used 60 Vbeta primers and 13 Jbeta primers. This table comes from immunoSEQ multiplex PCR, and its TCRdb copy is limited to in-frame clones, with some not included. The table records 150,000 to 200,000 clones, about three quarters of them present only once. Sequenced material: PBMCs. Receptors originate from a woman under 40 in good health and CMV-seropositive.

The J gene is TRBJ1-2, the V gene TRBV6-5; weak D call: TRBD1 (5 bases). The CDR3 has 14 residues. The germline CDR1 and CDR2 sequences are MNHEY and SVGAGI. V was cut by 6 bases and J by 8 bases, with 19 bases left in between. The DNA of the CDR3 is TGTGCCAGCAGATCAAAGGGGTCTATCCTCGGCTACACCTTC. Its protein is CASRSKGSILGYTF.

This chain connects TRBV5-1 to TRBJ1-1, with TRBD1 identical over 8 bases. There are 14 residues in the CDR3. The V gene's germline CDR1 is SGHRS and CDR2 YFSETQ. Trimming at V came to 5 bases and at J to 4 bases, leaving 7 bases not matched to a gene. This CDR3 is CASSTQGAGTEAFF. Here the CDR3 DNA reads TGCGCCAGCAGTACCCAGGGGGCTGGCACTGAAGCTTTCTTT. The full variable domain, rest sourced from reference TRBV5-1 and TRBJ1-1, is KAGVTQTPRYLIKTRGQQVTLSCSPISGHRSVSWYQQTPGQGLQFLFEYFSETQRNKGNFPGRFSGRQFSNSRSEMNVSTLELGDSALYLCASSTQGAGTEAFFGQGTRLTVV.

J is TRBJ2-1 and V is TRBV28; 8 bases map to TRBD2. Germline V lookup: CDR1 MDHEN, CDR2 SYDVKM. The CDR3 sequence is 15 residues long. The V and J ends lost 7 bases and 1 base, in that order; junction bases with no gene match: 6. The CDR3 loop reads CASTGGWPSYNEQFF. For the CDR3, the DNA is TGTGCCAGCACGGGGGGGTGGCCTTCCTACAATGAGCAGTTCTTC.

The chain links TRBV28 to TRBJ2-1; TRBD2 might be the D (5 bases). V was pared by 8 bases and J by 9 bases, with 23 bases between. Germline values: CDR1 MDHEN, CDR2 SYDVKM. The CDR3 runs to 15 residues. The CDR3 sequence: CASFAVARGSSEQFF. The CDR3 nucleotides are TGTGCCAGCTTTGCGGTAGCGAGAGGATCCAGTGAGCAGTTCTTC.

The chain combines TRBV11-3 with TRBJ2-3; weak D call: TRBD2 (5 bases). V was cut by 2 bases and J by 1 base, with 10 bases left in between. Germline values: CDR1 SGHNT, CDR2 YENEEA. The CDR3 extends over 15 amino acids. The CDR3 sequence: CASSLTGVGTDTQYF. The CDR3 bases are TGTGCCAGCAGCTTAACCGGGGTTGGCACAGATACGCAGTATTTT.

CDR3 sequence: CASRSTGPVGQPQHF. In nucleotides, the CDR3 is TGTGCCAGCAGATCAACAGGGCCCGTGGGCCAGCCCCAGCATTTT. The V and J genes are TRBV6-5 and TRBJ1-5; tentatively, D is TRBD1 (6 bases). Germline CDR1 reads MNHEY; CDR2 reads SVGAGI. The CDR3 contains 15 residues. Trimming took off 6 bases at V and 7 bases at J, with 19 bases between the two ends.

The chain's CDR3 is CAWGRPGTYQETQYF. In nucleotides, the CDR3 is TGTGCCTGGGGGAGGCCGGGGACCTACCAAGAGACCCAGTACTTC. The J gene is TRBJ2-5, the V gene TRBV30; D might be TRBD2 (6 bases). V lost 5 bases to trimming and J lost 0 bases, with 16 bases between them. Germline CDR1 is GTSNPN and CDR2 is SVGIG (reference sequence). This CDR3 has 15 residues. The variable domain in full, completed from reference TRBV30 and TRBJ2-5, reads SQTIHQWPATLVQPVGSPLSLECTVEGTSNPNLYWYRQAAGRGLQLLFYSVGIGQISSEVPQNLSASRPQDRQFILSSKKLLLSDSGFYLCAWGRPGTYQETQYFGPGTRLLVL.

The CDR3 loop reads CASSRTGGSSTEAFF. CDR3 nucleotides: TGCGCCAGCAGTAGGACAGGGGGGAGTAGCACTGAAGCTTTCTTT. The gene calls are TRBV4-1 and TRBJ1-1, with TRBD1 matching 10 bases. This CDR3 contains 15 residues. The germline gives CDR1 MGHRA, CDR2 YSYEKL. J was trimmed by 4 bases and V by 6 bases; bases with no gene match: 8.

This clone appeared once. The gene calls are TRBV30 and TRBJ2-1; TRBD2 might be the D (5 bases). The CDR3 extends over 14 amino acids. The V and J ends lost 1 base and 8 bases respectively, with 15 bases between them. CDR1 GTSNPN and CDR2 SVGIG come from the germline V gene (reference sequence). Here the CDR3 DNA reads TGTGCCTGGAGTGCCACCGGACTTCTTGATGAGCAGTTCTTC. It yields the protein CAWSATGLLDEQFF. Full variable domain (missing parts from reference TRBV30 and TRBJ2-1): SQTIHQWPATLVQPVGSPLSLECTVEGTSNPNLYWYRQAAGRGLQLLFYSVGIGQISSEVPQNLSASRPQDRQFILSSKKLLLSDSGFYLCAWSATGLLDEQFFGPGTRLTVL.

J is TRBJ2-7 and V is TRBV5-1; TRBD1 matches at 8 bases. Germline loops: CDR1 SGHRS, CDR2 YFSETQ. This CDR3 has 14 amino acids. The ends lost 0 bases at V and 4 bases at J; junction bases unmatched: 3. CDR3 protein: CASSLVGQGYEQYF. CDR3 DNA: TGCGCCAGCAGCTTGGTCGGACAGGGTTACGAGCAGTACTTC.

This chain links TRBV9 with TRBJ1-3, with 12 bases that match TRBD1. The V segment lost 3 bases and the J segment 4 bases; nucleotides outside the gene matches: 5. From germline, CDR1 is SGDLS and CDR2 YYNGEE. This CDR3 comprises 16 residues. The CDR3 sequence is CASSAPGQGAGNTIYF. CDR3 in DNA: TGTGCCAGCAGCGCTCCGGGACAGGGGGCCGGAAACACCATATATTTT.

The J gene is TRBJ1-3, the V gene TRBV27, with D perhaps matching TRBD1 (6 bases). Germline V CDR1 and CDR2: MNHEY, SMNVEV (reference sequence). Between the trimmed V and J ends, which lost 9 bases and 1 base, there was a span of 16 bases. The CDR3 length is 15 residues. CDR3 in DNA: TGTGCCAGATGGCGGGGGCTGCCATCTGGAAACACCATATATTTT. Protein sequence: CARWRGLPSGNTIYF.

This clone was counted a single time. This chain joins TRBV27 and TRBJ1-2; D may be TRBD1 (6 bases). Trimming removed 0 bases at V and 1 base at J, with 18 bases between. The germline CDR1 and CDR2 sequences are MNHEY and SMNVEV (reference sequence). The CDR3 totals 18 residues. Written as DNA, the CDR3 is TGTGCCAGCAGTTTATCTGGGGGACACCTAAACCTTAACTATGGCTACACCTTC. It specifies CASSLSGGHLNLNYGYTF.

The chain couples TRBV7-9 to TRBJ2-7; D perhaps matches TRBD1 (5 bases). Germline CDR1 is SEHNR and CDR2 is FQNEAQ (reference sequence). Trimming stripped 1 base from V and 3 bases from J, with 22 bases between. There are 18 residues in the CDR3. The CDR3 region has the DNA TGTGCCAGCAGCTTAGGATCTTCAGTCCTCGACAGCCTCTACGAGCAGTACTTC. Protein product: CASSLGSSVLDSLYEQYF.

The genes are TRBV5-1 and TRBJ2-5; maybe TRBD2 (6 bases). Germline-derived CDR1 and CDR2 are SGHRS and YFSETQ. The ends were cut back, 2 bases at V and 8 bases at J, with 19 bases in the middle. This CDR3 spans 15 amino acids. The CDR3 region has the DNA TGCGCCAGCAGCTTTTCCGGGAGCGGAGGTCGAACCCAGTACTTC. It encodes CASSFSGSGGRTQYF.

The J gene is TRBJ1-1, the V gene TRBV6-5; a weak D match, TRBD1 (6 bases). CDR3 length: 13 residues. Trimming shortened V by 7 bases and J by 5 bases, and 14 bases separated the two germline ends. CDR1 and CDR2 (germline): MNHEY, SVGAGI. The CDR3 sequence: CASTTTGLTEAFF. The CDR3 coding sequence is TGTGCCAGCACCACCACAGGGCTGACTGAAGCTTTCTTT.

The genes are TRBV2 and TRBJ1-5; no clear D gene. Germline assignment: CDR1 SNHLY and CDR2 FYNNEI. This CDR3 has 13 residues. Trimming removed 11 bases from V and 2 bases from J, with 13 bases in between. The CDR3 sequence: CAGAGLGNQPQHF. The CDR3 nucleotides read TGTGCCGGAGCGGGGTTGGGCAATCAGCCCCAGCATTTT.

The J gene is TRBJ2-7, the V gene TRBV5-1; perhaps TRBD2 as D (5 bases). The V gene's germline CDR1 is SGHRS and CDR2 YFSETQ. The CDR3 is 15 amino acids. Trimming removed 4 bases from V and 4 bases from J, with 18 bases in between. CDR3 nucleotide sequence: TGCGCCAGCAGCCCCACCCCCGCGGAGGCGTACGAGCAGTACTTC. Its protein product is CASSPTPAEAYEQYF.

This clone has just a few counts. The chain couples TRBV15 to TRBJ2-1; TRBD2 is a possible D gene (5 bases). Germline V lookup: CDR1 LNHNV, CDR2 YYDKDF (reference sequence). The CDR3 has 15 residues. V was cut by 2 bases and J by 3 bases, with 11 bases left in between. Written as DNA, the CDR3 is TGTGCCACCAGCAGATCGGCGGGCGTCTACAATGAGCAGTTCTTC. Encoded protein: CATSRSAGVYNEQFF. The complete variable domain, with remaining parts taken from reference TRBV15 and TRBJ2-1, reads DAMVIQNPRYQVTQFGKPVTLSCSQTLNHNVMYWYQQKSSQAPKLLFHYYDKDFNNEADTPDNFQSRRPNTSFCFLDIRSPGLGDTAMYLCATSRSAGVYNEQFFGPGTRLTVL.

This clone has just one count. CDR3 coding DNA: TGTGCCAGCAGCTCAGGACTAGCGGGAGTATCCTACGAGCAGTACTTC. Its translation is CASSSGLAGVSYEQYF. This chain uses TRBV7-8 with TRBJ2-7; TRBD2 aligns across 13 bases. V trimming: 4 bases; J trimming: 1 base; junction bases outside the gene matches: 4. The CDR3 totals 16 residues. The germline V gene encodes CDR1 SGHVS and CDR2 FQNEAQ.

The J gene is TRBJ2-7, the V gene TRBV10-3; TRBD2 matches at 12 bases. Germline V lookup: CDR1 ENHRY, CDR2 SYGVKD. CDR3 size: 14 residues. The V segment lost 0 bases and the J segment 10 bases; nucleotides outside the gene matches: 4. The DNA of the CDR3 is TGTGCCATCAGTGAGTCGACTAGCGGGAGTGAACAGTACTTC. Translated, it gives CAISESTSGSEQYF.

This clone was recorded a few times. The V and J genes are TRBV19 and TRBJ2-6, with D unresolved. V was clipped by 6 bases and J by 3 bases, with 15 bases between them. Germline V gene lookup returns CDR1 LNHDA and CDR2 SQIVND (reference sequence). The CDR3 totals 16 residues. This CDR3 is CASRFGSTRGANVLTF. Written as DNA, the CDR3 is TGTGCCAGTAGATTCGGGTCTACTCGTGGGGCCAACGTCCTGACTTTC.

V is TRBV28 and J is TRBJ1-4; 10 bases fit TRBD1. Per germline, CDR1 MDHEN and CDR2 SYDVKM. Germline trimming cut 6 bases from V and 7 bases from J; bases unmatched to any gene: 8. The CDR3 extends over 15 amino acids. CDR3 in amino acids: CASSPLGQGVEKLFF. DNA of the CDR3: TGTGCCAGCAGCCCTCTCGGACAGGGGGTTGAAAAACTGTTTTTT.

This clone came up a few times. This sequence joins TRBV6-4 and TRBJ2-1; D is possibly TRBD2 (6 bases). The CDR3 spans 14 residues. CDR1 and CDR2 (germline): MRHNA, SNTAGT. Trimming removed 3 bases from V and 6 bases from J, with 12 bases in between. Here the CDR3 DNA reads TGTGCCAGCAGTGAACTCGGCGGGACCAATGAGCAGTTCTTC. Translation gives CASSELGGTNEQFF.

The rearrangement joins TRBV11-2 to TRBJ2-5; TRBD1 might be the D (5 bases). The germline gives CDR1 SGHAT, CDR2 FQNNGV. Between the trimmed V and J ends, which lost 3 bases and 1 base, there was a span of 9 bases. The CDR3 has 14 residues. CDR3 region: CASSLTVTQETQYF. The CDR3 DNA sequence: TGTGCCAGCAGCTTGACAGTAACCCAAGAGACCCAGTACTTC.

The chain joins TRBV2 to TRBJ2-3, with TRBD2 matching over 10 bases. Germline V gene lookup returns CDR1 SNHLY and CDR2 FYNNEI. The CDR3 has 17 residues. The ends lost 7 bases at V and 5 bases at J; junction bases unmatched: 15. CDR3 protein: CASTPTRSGRAGDTQYF. CDR3 bases: TGTGCCAGCACCCCAACGAGGAGCGGGAGGGCAGGAGATACGCAGTATTTT.

This sequence joins TRBV28 and TRBJ2-1, with D maybe TRBD2 (6 bases). CDR1 is MDHEN and CDR2 is SYDVKM in the germline V gene. CDR3 length: 15 amino acids. With 6 bases removed from V and 2 bases from J, the gap between germline ends came to 14 bases. The DNA for the CDR3 is TGTGCCAGCAGCCCGGAGGGACTCACCTACAATGAGCAGTTCTTC. Its translation: CASSPEGLTYNEQFF.

This chain uses TRBV9 with TRBJ2-1; D remains unclear. This CDR3 comprises 16 residues. The ends were cut back, 0 bases at V and 3 bases at J, with 13 bases in the middle. The V gene's germline CDR1 is SGDLS and CDR2 YYNGEE. The CDR3 nucleotides are TGTGCCAGCAGCGTAGAGTTTGCGTCTAGCTACAATGAGCAGTTCTTC. It specifies CASSVEFASSYNEQFF.

The chain combines TRBV28 with TRBJ1-5; 7 nucleotides align to TRBD1. The germline gives CDR1 MDHEN, CDR2 SYDVKM. V shed 8 bases and J 5 bases; nucleotides not matched to a gene: 12. This CDR3 has 15 residues. The CDR3 reads CASGGNEGAYQPQHF. CDR3 DNA: TGTGCCAGCGGGGGGAACGAGGGGGCTTATCAGCCCCAGCATTTT.